This TCR beta chain was identified in a study of shared clonotypes between healthy human individuals. This table comes from immunoSEQ multiplex PCR, and its TCRdb copy is limited to in-frame clones, with some not included. The table has some 2,000,000 clones, roughly 95% seen once. Concerning this clone itself: Its antigen remains unidentified.

Trimming left V 2 bases short and J 5 bases short, with 6 bases between. Germline CDR1 is MNHNS and CDR2 is SASEGT. This CDR3 is built from 13 residues. The study, taken as a whole, reports: Naive CD4 clonotype sharing across a few donors was about 5%.

The clonotype comes from a man younger than 30 in good health. The source material was naive CD4+ T cells sorted from blood. Specified subset: CD45RA+ positively selected. This chain joins TRBV6-1 and TRBJ2-2; no definite D call. The CDR3 spells CASSELWTGELFF. DNA of the CDR3: TGTGCCAGCAGTGAACTCTGGACCGGGGAGCTGTTTTTT.